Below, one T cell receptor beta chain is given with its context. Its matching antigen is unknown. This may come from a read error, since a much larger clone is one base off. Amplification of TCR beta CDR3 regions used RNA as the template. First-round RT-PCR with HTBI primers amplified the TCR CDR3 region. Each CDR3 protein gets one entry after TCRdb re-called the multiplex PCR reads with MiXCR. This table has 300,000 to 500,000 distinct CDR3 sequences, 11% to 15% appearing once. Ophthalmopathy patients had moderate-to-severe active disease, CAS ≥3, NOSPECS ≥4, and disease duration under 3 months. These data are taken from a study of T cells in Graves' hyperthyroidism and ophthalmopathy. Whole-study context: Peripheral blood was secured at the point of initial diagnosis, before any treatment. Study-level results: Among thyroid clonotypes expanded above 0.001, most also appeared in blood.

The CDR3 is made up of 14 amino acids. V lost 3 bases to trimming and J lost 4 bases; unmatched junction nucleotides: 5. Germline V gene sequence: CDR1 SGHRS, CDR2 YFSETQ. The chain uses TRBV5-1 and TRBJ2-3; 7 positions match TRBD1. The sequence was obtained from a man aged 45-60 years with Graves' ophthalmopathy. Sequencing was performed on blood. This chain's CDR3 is CASSWGQSSDTQYF. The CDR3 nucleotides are TGCGCCAGCAGCTGGGGACAGAGCTCAGATACGCAGTATTTT.